These T cell receptor beta chains were read from a single sample in a study of T cells in Graves' hyperthyroidism and ophthalmopathy. TCRdb fed the multiplex PCR reads into MiXCR, producing one record per CDR3 protein. The table shows around 620,000 distinct CDR3 sequences, with around 42% occurring only once. Sequencing was done on a sample of peripheral blood or thyroid tissue (not recorded which). These receptor sequences come from an adult woman with Graves' disease, either hyperthyroidism or ophthalmopathy (not recorded which). The CDR3 runs from the conserved cysteine through the conserved F or W. A D gene is named only where the DNA matches it firmly. Part of the rows lack a size; the others show once, few, many or a class for expanded clones.

>TRBD1|TRBV7-3|TRBJ1-3|.
TGTGCCAGCAGCCCCACAGGGGGCACCATATATTTT
CASSPTGGTIYF
>.|TRBV12-3/TRBV12-4|TRBJ1-1|many
TGTGCCAGCAGCCCTGACAAGAACACTGAAGCTTTCTTT
CASSPDKNTEAFF
>TRBD1|TRBV12-3/TRBV12-4|TRBJ1-2|.
TGTGCCAGCAGCGACAGGGTGATGAGCGGCTACACCTTC
CASSDRVMSGYTF
>TRBD1|TRBV28|TRBJ1-5|.
TGTGCCAGCATTCCCGGACAGGGGCAGAAGCCCCAGCATTTT
CASIPGQGQKPQHF
>.|TRBV7-9|TRBJ2-7|.
TGCGCCAGCAGCCTCTCCGGACAGCAAGAGTACGAGCAGTACTTC
CASSLSGQQEYEQYF
>.|TRBV29-1|TRBJ2-6|many
TGCAGCGTCGCGGGCTCTGGGGCCAACGTCCTGACTTTC
CSVAGSGANVLTF
>.|TRBV5-1|TRBJ1-1|many
TGCGCCAGCAGCTTGGATCGGGGGGCATTGGTGGTGAACACTGAAGCTTTCTTT
CASSLDRGALVVNTEAFF
>.|TRBV2|TRBJ1-1|.
TGTGCCAGCAGTGCATCAGGTTCGGACACTGAAGCTTTCTTT
CASSASGSDTEAFF
>TRBD2|TRBV7-9|TRBJ2-2|.
TGTGCCAGCAGCTTGGGGGCTAGCGGGAGGGCCGGGGCCGGGAAGCTGTTTTTT
CASSLGASGRAGAGKLFF
>TRBD1|TRBV4-1|TRBJ1-4|many
TGCGCCAGCAGCCAGCCCAGGGGGGTTAATGAAAAACTGTTTTTT
CASSQPRGVNEKLFF
>.|TRBV5-1|TRBJ1-1|many
TGCGCCAGCAACCTCTATCAGGGCCCCGCGGGCACTGAAGCTTTCTTT
CASNLYQGPAGTEAFF
>.|TRBV12-3/TRBV12-4|TRBJ1-6|many
TGTGCCAGCAGTATCAGGCCCGGTTCACCCCTCCACTTT
CASSIRPGSPLHF
>.|TRBV2|TRBJ2-5|.
TGTGCCAGCAGTGAAGACATAACTCTACAAGAGACCCAGTACTTC
CASSEDITLQETQYF
>TRBD1|TRBV12-3/TRBV12-4|TRBJ1-2|many
TGTGCCAGCATTTTGACAGGGGTTGACTATGGCTACACCTTC
CASILTGVDYGYTF
>.|TRBV29-1|TRBJ1-1|.
TGCAGCGTTCCCCTCACGGACGTGGAGGACACTGGAGCTTTCTTT
CSVPLTDVEDTGAFF
>.|TRBV28|TRBJ1-2|.
TGTGCCAGCAGTTCGGCGGGGGGCTCGGTAGGCTACACCTTC
CASSSAGGSVGYTF
>TRBD1|TRBV18|TRBJ1-5|many
TGTGCCAGCTCACCGGGACAGGGGGCACAGCAGCCCCAGCATTTT
CASSPGQGAQQPQHF
>.|TRBV9|TRBJ1-1|once
TGTGCCAGCAATAGTTACAGGAATACTGGAGCTTTCTTT
CASNSYRNTGAFF
>.|TRBV28|TRBJ1-1|many
TGTGCCAGCGGTCAGACTGAAGCTTTCTTT
CASGQTEAFF
>.|TRBV20-1|TRBJ1-5|.
TGCAGTGCCGTCTTTGGGGGTGGCAATCAGCCCCAGCATTTT
CSAVFGGGNQPQHF
>.|TRBV7-2|TRBJ1-6|.
TGTGCCAGCAGCTTAAGCGGAGGACGGGGGGATTCACCCCTCCACTTT
CASSLSGGRGDSPLHF
>TRBD2|TRBV7-9|TRBJ2-7|many
TGTGCCAGCAGTTATAGCGGGAGTCTCGACGAGCAGTACTTC
CASSYSGSLDEQYF
>TRBD2|TRBV11-1|TRBJ2-1|.
TGTGCCAGCAGCCCCTTCGACGGGGGGTGGGTTGAGCAGTTCTTC
CASSPFDGGWVEQFF
>.|TRBV2|TRBJ1-2|.
TGTGCCAGCAGTGCCTGGGGGATCCGGGGCTACACCTTC
CASSAWGIRGYTF
>TRBD2|TRBV5-1|TRBJ2-2|.
TGCGCCAGCACGCCCTCACTAGCGGGAGGGGGCACCGGGGAGCTGTTTTTT
CASTPSLAGGGTGELFF
>.|TRBV5-8|TRBJ1-2|many
TGTGCCAGCAGCTTGGAGGTTGGAGTTGGCTACACCTTC
CASSLEVGVGYTF
>.|TRBV12-3/TRBV12-4|TRBJ1-5|.
TGTGCCAGCACGGCGGAGGGGGGCGGCAATCAGCCCCAGCATTTT
CASTAEGGGNQPQHF
>TRBD1|TRBV5-5|TRBJ1-1|.
TGTGCCAGCAGCATACAGGGGGGCACTGAAGCTTTCTTT
CASSIQGGTEAFF
>.|TRBV29-1|TRBJ1-2|many
TGCAGCGTTGAAGAGAGGGCCGGGGACTATGGCTACACCTTC
CSVEERAGDYGYTF
>TRBD2|TRBV5-5|TRBJ2-5|many
TGTGCCAGCAGCAAAGGACTAGCGGGAGGGGTGACCCAGTACTTC
CASSKGLAGGVTQYF
>.|TRBV10-3|TRBJ2-5|.
TGTGCCATCAGTGAGTTCAATACCGGGATGATGGAGACCCAGTACTTC
CAISEFNTGMMETQYF
>TRBD1|TRBV5-1|TRBJ1-2|many
TGCGCCAGCAGCCCGTGGGACAGAGACAATGGCTACACCTTC
CASSPWDRDNGYTF
>.|TRBV25-1|TRBJ1-1|many
TGTGCCAGCAGTGAGCGGGGGCGAGGGGACACTGAAGCTTTCTTT
CASSERGRGDTEAFF
>TRBD2|TRBV7-9|TRBJ2-5|once
TGTGCCAGCACCCCGTCGGGGGGATCCGCGGAGACCCAGTACTTC
CASTPSGGSAETQYF
>.|TRBV10-3|TRBJ1-5|.
TGTGCCATCAGTCCACAGGGATTCCGCAATCAGCCCCAGCATTTT
CAISPQGFRNQPQHF
>TRBD1|TRBV15|TRBJ1-5|.
TGTGCCACCAGCAGAGGCGTGGACAGGGACCAGTTATGGAAGACCCAGCATTTT
CATSRGVDRDQLWKTQHF
>.|TRBV11-2|TRBJ2-7|many
TGTGCCAGCAGCTACGCAGGGTCGTACGGCTACGAGCAGTACTTC
CASSYAGSYGYEQYF
>.|TRBV14|TRBJ2-5|.
TGTGCCAGCAGCCAAGATAGGGACGGAACCCAGTACTTC
CASSQDRDGTQYF
>.|TRBV29-1|TRBJ2-5|.
TGCAGCAGTTACGGGCCCGGGGCGGAGACCCAGTACTTC
CSSYGPGAETQYF
>.|TRBV20-1|TRBJ2-7|.
TGCAGTGCTAGCTCCTTCCCGGACGGCTCCTACGAGCAGTACTTC
CSASSFPDGSYEQYF
>TRBD1|TRBV10-3|TRBJ2-5|.
TGTGCCATCAGTGAGTCGGGACAGGGTAGGAAGACCCAGTACTTC
CAISESGQGRKTQYF
>TRBD1|TRBV4-2|TRBJ2-5|many
TGTGCCAGCAGCCACGCAGGGGGTGGAGAGACCCAGTACTTC
CASSHAGGGETQYF
>.|TRBV10-3|TRBJ1-2|.
TGTGCCATCAGTGAGAGACTAGCGGAGGGCTATGGCTACACCTTC
CAISERLAEGYGYTF
>.|TRBV7-9|TRBJ2-7|.
TGCGCCAGCAGCTCCGATGGTAGGCATGGCAACGAGCAGTACTTC
CASSSDGRHGNEQYF
>.|TRBV12-3/TRBV12-4|TRBJ1-5|many
TGTGCCAGCAGTCTTTCCGGGCGCAATCAGCCCCAGCATTTT
CASSLSGRNQPQHF
>.|TRBV10-3|TRBJ1-3|.
TGTGCCATCACCGGGACTCCCCAAGAGGACTCTGGAAACACCATATATTTT
CAITGTPQEDSGNTIYF
>.|TRBV2|TRBJ2-7|.
TGTGCCAGCAGTCTTCCGGAGCTAGTCCACGAGCAGTACTTC
CASSLPELVHEQYF
>.|TRBV5-5|TRBJ2-2|many
TGTGCCAGCAGCGTGGGAAACACCGGGGAGCTGTTTTTT
CASSVGNTGELFF
>.|TRBV9|TRBJ2-2|.
TGTGCCAGCAGCGGAACGGGGATGGGTACCGAGGAGCTGTTTTTT
CASSGTGMGTEELFF
>.|TRBV29-1|TRBJ2-7|.
TGCAGCGTGTCCTTGGGGGATGGGGCCTACGAGCAGTACTTC
CSVSLGDGAYEQYF
>.|TRBV6-6|TRBJ1-2|many
TGTGCCAGCACCCTTGACAGGGGCTACACCTTC
CASTLDRGYTF
>.|TRBV10-2|TRBJ2-7|many
TGCGCCAGCAGTAGGGACGGTCGGTCCTACGAGCAGTACTTC
CASSRDGRSYEQYF
>.|TRBV27|TRBJ1-5|.
TGTGCCAGCAGTCCCGGCGGGGGGGTAAGTCGGCCCCAGCATTTT
CASSPGGGVSRPQHF
>.|TRBV9|TRBJ1-6|.
TGTGCCAGCAGCCCCCACCCCGGGACGTTCTCCGGGGGGAAAGCTTATAATTCACCCCTCCACTTT
CASSPHPGTFSGGKAYNSPLHF